The T cell receptor beta chain under discussion was sequenced for a study of response to subunit inactivated influenza vaccine. Study findings and constraints: It was the authors' suggestion that each seasonal influenza vaccination recruits few new T cells.

One entry per CDR3 protein results from TCRdb running MiXCR on the RT-PCR reads. The sample lists hundreds of thousands of distinct CDR3 sequences; 12% were seen once. In this sample, this clonotype turned up many times. Its antigen is currently unknown. This CDR3 contains 15 residues. From germline, CDR1 is SEHNR and CDR2 FQNEAQ (reference sequence). V dropped 5 bases and J dropped 5; count of bases not matched to a gene: 7. Sequenced material: non-naive T cells sorted from PBMCs, taken less than 15 days before vaccination. The sequence was obtained from a man aged 50 or older who received an inactivated influenza vaccine. The chain uses TRBV7-9 and TRBJ2-1; TRBD2 matches 9 bases. This chain's CDR3 is CASSQGLARDNEQFF. CDR3 nucleotides: TGTGCCAGCAGCCAAGGACTAGCGAGAGACAATGAGCAGTTCTTC. Using reference TRBV7-9 and TRBJ2-1 for the parts outside the CDR3, the full variable domain is DTGVSQNPRHKITKRGQNVTFRCDPISEHNRLYWYRQTLGQGPEFLTYFQNEAQLEKSRLLSDRFSAERPKGSFSTLEIQRTEQGDSAMYLCASSQGLARDNEQFFGPGTRLTVL.